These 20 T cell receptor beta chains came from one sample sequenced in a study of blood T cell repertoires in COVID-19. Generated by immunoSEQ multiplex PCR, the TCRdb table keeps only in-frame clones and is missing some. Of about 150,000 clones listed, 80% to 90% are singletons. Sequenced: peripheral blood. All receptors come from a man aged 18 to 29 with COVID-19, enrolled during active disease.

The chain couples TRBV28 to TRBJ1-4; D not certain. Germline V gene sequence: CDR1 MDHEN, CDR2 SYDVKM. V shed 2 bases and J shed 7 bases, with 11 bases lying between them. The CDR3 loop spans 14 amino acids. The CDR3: CASSLARTGEKLFF. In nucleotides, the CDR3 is TGTGCCAGCAGTTTAGCCCGGACTGGTGAAAAACTGTTTTTT.

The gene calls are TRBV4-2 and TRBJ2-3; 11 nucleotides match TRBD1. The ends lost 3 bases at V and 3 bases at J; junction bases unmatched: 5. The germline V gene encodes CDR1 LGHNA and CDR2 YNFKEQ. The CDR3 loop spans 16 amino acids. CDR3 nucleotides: TGTGCCAGCAGCCAGGACAGGGGGCGCGTAACAGATACGCAGTATTTT. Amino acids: CASSQDRGRVTDTQYF.

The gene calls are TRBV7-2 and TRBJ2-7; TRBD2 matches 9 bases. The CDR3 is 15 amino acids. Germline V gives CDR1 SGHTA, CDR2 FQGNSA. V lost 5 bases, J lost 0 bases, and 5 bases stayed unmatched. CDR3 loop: CASSRTSVGSYEQYF. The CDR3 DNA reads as TGTGCCAGCAGCCGGACTAGCGTGGGCTCCTACGAGCAGTACTTC.

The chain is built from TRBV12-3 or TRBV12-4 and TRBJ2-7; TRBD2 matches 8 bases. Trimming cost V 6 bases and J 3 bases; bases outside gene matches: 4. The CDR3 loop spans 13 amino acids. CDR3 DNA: TGTGCCAGCAGAACGGGGGGGAGCTACGAGCAGTACTTC. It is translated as CASRTGGSYEQYF.

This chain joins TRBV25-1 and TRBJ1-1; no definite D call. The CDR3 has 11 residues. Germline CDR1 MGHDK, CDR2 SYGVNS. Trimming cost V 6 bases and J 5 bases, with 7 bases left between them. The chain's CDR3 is CASRQVTEAFF. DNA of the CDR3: TGTGCCAGCAGACAAGTTACTGAAGCTTTCTTT.

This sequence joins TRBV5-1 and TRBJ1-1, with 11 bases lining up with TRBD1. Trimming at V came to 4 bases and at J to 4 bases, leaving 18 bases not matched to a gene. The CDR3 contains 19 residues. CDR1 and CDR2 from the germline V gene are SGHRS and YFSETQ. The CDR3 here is CASSPYSGQGVGSGTEAFF. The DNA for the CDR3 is TGCGCCAGCAGCCCTTACTCGGGACAGGGGGTTGGATCGGGCACTGAAGCTTTCTTT.

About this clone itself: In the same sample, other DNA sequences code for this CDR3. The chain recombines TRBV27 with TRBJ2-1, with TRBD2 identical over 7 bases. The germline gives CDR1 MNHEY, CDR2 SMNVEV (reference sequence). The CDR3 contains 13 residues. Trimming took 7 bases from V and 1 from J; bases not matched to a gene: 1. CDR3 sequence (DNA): TGTGCCAGCACGGGGGGATCCTACAATGAGCAGTTCTTC. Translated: CASTGGSYNEQFF.

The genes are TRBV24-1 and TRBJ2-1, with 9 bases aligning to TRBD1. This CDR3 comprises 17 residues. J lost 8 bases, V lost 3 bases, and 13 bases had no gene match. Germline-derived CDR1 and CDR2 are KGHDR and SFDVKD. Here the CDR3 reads CATSDHPGTGLRDEQFF. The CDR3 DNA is TGTGCCACCAGTGATCACCCCGGGACAGGGCTTCGGGATGAGCAGTTCTTC.

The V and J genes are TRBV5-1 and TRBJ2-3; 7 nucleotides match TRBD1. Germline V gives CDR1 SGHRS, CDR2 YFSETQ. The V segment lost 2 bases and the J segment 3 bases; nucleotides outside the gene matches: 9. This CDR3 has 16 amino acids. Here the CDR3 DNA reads TGCGCCAGCAGCTTTACAGGGGTCGGGTTGACAGATACGCAGTATTTT. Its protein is CASSFTGVGLTDTQYF.

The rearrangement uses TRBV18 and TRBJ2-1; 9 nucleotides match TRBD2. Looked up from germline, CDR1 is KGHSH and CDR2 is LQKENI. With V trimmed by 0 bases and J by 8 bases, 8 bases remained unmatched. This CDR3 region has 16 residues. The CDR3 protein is CASSPPGTSRGDEQFF. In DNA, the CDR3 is TGTGCCAGCTCACCACCTGGGACTAGCCGAGGGGATGAGCAGTTCTTC. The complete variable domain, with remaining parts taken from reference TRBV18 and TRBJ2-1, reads NAGVMQNPRHLVRRRGQEARLRCSPMKGHSHVYWYRQLPEEGLKFMVYLQKENIIDESGMPKERFSAEFPKEGPSILRIQQVVRGDSAAYFCASSPPGTSRGDEQFFGPGTRLTVL.

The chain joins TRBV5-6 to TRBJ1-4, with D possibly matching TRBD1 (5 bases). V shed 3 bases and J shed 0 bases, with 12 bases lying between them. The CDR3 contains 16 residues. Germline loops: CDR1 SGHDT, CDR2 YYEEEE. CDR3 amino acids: CASSYGHLATNEKLFF. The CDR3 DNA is TGTGCCAGCAGCTATGGACACCTTGCAACTAATGAAAAACTGTTTTTT.

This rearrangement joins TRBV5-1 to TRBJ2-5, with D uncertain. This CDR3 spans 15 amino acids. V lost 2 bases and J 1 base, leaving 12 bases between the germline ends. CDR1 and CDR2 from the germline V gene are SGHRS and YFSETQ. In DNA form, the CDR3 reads TGCGCCAGCAGCTTAAATTCTGGCTTCCAAGAGACCCAGTACTTC. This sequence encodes CASSLNSGFQETQYF.

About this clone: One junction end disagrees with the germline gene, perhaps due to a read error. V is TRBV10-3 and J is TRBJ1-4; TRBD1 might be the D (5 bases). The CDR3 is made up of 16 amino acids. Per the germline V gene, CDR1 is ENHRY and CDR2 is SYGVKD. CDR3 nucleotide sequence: TGTGCCATCAGTGAGCGGGGGGAGGAGGCTAATGAAAAACTGCTTTTT. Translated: CAISERGEEANEKLLF.

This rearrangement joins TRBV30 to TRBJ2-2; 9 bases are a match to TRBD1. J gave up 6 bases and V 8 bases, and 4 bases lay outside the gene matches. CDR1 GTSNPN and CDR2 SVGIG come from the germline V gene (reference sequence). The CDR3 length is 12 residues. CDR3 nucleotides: TGTGCCGGGACAGGGTCGGCCGGGGAGCTGTTTTTT. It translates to CAGTGSAGELFF.

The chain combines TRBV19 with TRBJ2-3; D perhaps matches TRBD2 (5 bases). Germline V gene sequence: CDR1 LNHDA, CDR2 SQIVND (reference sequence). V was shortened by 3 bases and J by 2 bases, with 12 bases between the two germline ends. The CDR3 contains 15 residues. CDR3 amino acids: CASSIARGVTDTQYF. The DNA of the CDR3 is TGTGCCAGTAGTATCGCTCGGGGAGTCACAGATACGCAGTATTTT.

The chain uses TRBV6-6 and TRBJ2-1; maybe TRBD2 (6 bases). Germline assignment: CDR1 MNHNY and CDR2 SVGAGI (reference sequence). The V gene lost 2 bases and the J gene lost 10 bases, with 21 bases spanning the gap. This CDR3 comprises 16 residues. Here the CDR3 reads CASSYPTGLPFREQFF. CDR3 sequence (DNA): TGTGCCAGCAGTTACCCGACGGGACTTCCCTTTCGGGAGCAGTTCTTC.

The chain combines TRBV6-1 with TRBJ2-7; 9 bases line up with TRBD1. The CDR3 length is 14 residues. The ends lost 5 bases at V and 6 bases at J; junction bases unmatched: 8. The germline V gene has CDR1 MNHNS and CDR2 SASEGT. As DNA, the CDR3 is TGTGCCAGCAGTCCGGGACAGGGAGTGGGCGAGCAGTACTTC. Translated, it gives CASSPGQGVGEQYF.

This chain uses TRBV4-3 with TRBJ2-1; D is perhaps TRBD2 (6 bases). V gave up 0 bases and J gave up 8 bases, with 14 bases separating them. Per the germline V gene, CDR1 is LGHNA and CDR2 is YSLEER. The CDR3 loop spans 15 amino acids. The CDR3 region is CASSQDRGSGYEQFF. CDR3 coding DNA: TGCGCCAGCAGCCAAGATAGGGGTAGCGGCTATGAGCAGTTCTTC.

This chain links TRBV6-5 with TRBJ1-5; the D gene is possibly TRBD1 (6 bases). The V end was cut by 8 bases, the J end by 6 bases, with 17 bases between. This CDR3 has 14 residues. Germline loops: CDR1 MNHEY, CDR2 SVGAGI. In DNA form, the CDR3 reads TGTGCCAGCCGGGGGGCGACAGGCGGTCAGCCCCAGCATTTT. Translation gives CASRGATGGQPQHF.

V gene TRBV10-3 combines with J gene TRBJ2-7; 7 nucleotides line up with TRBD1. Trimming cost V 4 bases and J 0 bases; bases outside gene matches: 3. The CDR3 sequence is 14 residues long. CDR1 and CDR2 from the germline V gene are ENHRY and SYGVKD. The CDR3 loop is CAISGGTVSYEQYF. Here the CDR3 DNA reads TGTGCCATCAGTGGGGGGACAGTCTCCTACGAGCAGTACTTC.